This TCR beta chain derives from a study of cytomegalovirus exposure and HLA in healthy donors. The study, taken as a whole, reports: Specificity of a few CMV-associated chains for CMV antigens was verified in vitro.

Regarding this clone: The target antigen is unknown.

The CDR3 covers 14 residues. Germline V lookup: CDR1 SGHNT, CDR2 YYREEE (reference sequence). The V end was cut by 4 bases, the J end by 0 bases, with 8 bases between. Sequencing was performed with immunoSEQ multiplex PCR; in TCRdb, only in-frame clones are kept and a portion is missing. The sample contains roughly 80,000 clones, approximately 91% of which appear only once. The chain employs TRBV5-4 and TRBJ2-1, with D possibly being TRBD1 (6 bases). Material for sequencing was PBMCs. The TCR was taken from a man aged 30-40 years in good health and CMV-seronegative. The CDR3 is CASSMTGSYNEQFF. The CDR3 DNA is TGTGCCAGCAGCATGACAGGCTCCTACAATGAGCAGTTCTTC.